This entry is about one TCR beta chain. Its antigen remains unidentified. Carried by the TCR beta cDNA libraries were unique molecular identifiers. TCRdb passed the PCR reads through MiXCR, listing each CDR3 protein once. The data contain roughly 580,000 distinct CDR3 sequences, roughly 47% of them singletons. This sample stems from a study of post-analysis software for immune sequencing data. V gave up 6 bases and J gave up 0 bases; unmatched junction bases: 10. The CDR3 has 17 residues. The V gene's germline CDR1 is LGHDT and CDR2 YNNKEL (reference sequence). Study conclusions and caveats: Relative to controls, patients with multiple sclerosis showed significantly lower normalized Chao1 diversity. Clustering by F measure revealed strong co-clustering among samples prepared together in one batch. Relative to controls, patients had five TRBV segments at higher frequency, with TRBV5-6, TRBV5-1 and TRBV20-1 among these.

The sequence came from a girl under 18 with multiple sclerosis. V and J are TRBV3-1 and TRBJ2-1; 8 positions match TRBD2. The sequencing sample was made of blood. CDR3 sequence: CASRSWAGGASYNEQFF. The CDR3 DNA is TGTGCCAGCAGGTCCTGGGCGGGGGGAGCCTCCTACAATGAGCAGTTCTTC.